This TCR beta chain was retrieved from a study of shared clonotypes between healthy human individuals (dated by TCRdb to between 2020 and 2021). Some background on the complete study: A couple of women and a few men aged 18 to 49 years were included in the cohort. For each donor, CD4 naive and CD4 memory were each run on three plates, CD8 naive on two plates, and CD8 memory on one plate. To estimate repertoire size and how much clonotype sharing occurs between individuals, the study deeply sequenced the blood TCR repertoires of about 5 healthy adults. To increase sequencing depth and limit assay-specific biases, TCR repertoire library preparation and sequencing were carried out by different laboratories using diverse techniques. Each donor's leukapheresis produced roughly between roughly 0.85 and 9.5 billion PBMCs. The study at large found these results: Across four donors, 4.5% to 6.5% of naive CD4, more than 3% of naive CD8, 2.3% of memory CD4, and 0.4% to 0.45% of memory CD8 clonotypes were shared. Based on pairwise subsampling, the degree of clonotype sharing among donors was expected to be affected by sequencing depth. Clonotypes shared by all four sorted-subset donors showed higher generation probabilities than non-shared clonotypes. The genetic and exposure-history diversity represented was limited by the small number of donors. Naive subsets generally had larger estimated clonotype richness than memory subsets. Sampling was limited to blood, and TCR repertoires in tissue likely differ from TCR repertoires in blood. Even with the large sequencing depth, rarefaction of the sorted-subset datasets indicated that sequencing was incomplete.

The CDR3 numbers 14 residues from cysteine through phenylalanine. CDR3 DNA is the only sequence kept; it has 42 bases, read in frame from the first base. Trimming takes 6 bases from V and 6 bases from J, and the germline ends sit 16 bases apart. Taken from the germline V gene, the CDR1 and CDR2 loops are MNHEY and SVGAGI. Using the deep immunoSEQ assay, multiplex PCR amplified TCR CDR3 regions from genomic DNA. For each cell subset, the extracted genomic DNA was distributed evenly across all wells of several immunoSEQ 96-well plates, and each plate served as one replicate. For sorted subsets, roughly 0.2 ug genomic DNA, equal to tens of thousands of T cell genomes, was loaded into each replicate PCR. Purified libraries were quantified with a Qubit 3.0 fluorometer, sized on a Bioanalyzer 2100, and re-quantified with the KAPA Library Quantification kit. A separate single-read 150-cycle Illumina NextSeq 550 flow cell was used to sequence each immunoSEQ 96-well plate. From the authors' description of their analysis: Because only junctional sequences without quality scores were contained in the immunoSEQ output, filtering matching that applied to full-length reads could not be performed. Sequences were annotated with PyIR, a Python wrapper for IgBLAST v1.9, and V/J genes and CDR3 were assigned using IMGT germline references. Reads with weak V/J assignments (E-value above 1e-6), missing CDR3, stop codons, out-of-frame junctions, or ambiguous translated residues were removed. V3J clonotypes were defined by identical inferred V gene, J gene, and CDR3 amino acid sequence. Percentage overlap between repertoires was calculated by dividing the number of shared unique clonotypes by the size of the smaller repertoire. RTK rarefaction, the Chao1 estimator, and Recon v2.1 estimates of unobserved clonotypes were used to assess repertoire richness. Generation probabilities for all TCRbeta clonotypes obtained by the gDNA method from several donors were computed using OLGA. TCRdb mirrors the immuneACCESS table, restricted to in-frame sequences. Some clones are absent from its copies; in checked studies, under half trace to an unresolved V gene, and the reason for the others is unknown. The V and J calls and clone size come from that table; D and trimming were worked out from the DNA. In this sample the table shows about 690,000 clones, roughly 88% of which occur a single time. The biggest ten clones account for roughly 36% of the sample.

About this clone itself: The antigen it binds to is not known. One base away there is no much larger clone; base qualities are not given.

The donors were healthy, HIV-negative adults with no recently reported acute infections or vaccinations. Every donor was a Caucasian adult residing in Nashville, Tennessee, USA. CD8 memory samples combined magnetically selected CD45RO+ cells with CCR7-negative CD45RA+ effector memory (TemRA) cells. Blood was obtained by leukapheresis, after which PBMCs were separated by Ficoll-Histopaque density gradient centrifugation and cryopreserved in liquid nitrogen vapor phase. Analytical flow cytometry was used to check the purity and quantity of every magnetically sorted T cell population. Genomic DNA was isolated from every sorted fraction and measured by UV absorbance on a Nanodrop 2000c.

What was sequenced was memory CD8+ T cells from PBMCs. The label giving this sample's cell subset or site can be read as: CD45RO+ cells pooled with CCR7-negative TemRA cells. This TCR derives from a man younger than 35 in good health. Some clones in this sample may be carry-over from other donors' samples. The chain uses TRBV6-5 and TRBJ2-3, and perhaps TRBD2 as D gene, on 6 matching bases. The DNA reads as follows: TGTGCCAGCAGACAGTGGAGGGCCCTGGATACGCAGTATTTT. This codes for CASRQWRALDTQYF.